This note documents a single T cell receptor (beta chain) sequence. This sample is drawn from a study of blood T cell repertoires in COVID-19. Study-level background: The origin of the acute and convalescent COVID-19 samples was the United States, Italy and Spain. PBMCs, B-cell-depleted T cells, or T cells provided the cDNA or gDNA that made up the material.

As originally analysed: Researchers report that nucleated cell counts were estimated from reference gene primer amplification. Assay used: immunoSEQ multiplex PCR; TCRdb lists only in-frame clones, some missing. The V and J calls and the clone size are those of that table, but D and trimming were determined from the DNA. This table has around 97,000 clones, about 87% appearing once. Trimming stripped 2 bases from V and 6 bases from J, with 16 bases between. Germline V gene sequence: CDR1 MNHEY, CDR2 SMNVEV (reference sequence). The CDR3 totals 16 residues. The J gene is TRBJ2-2, the V gene TRBV27; D call uncertain. Input material: peripheral blood. The receptor was isolated from a human donor in a cohort sampled during active COVID-19. CDR3 residues: CASSLGPELYAGELFF. CDR3 bases: TGTGCCAGCAGTTTAGGCCCCGAACTATATGCCGGGGAGCTGTTTTTT.